These 8 T cell receptor beta chains share one sample of origin, sequenced in a study of blood T cells in healthy people across ages. Then a second PCR, running roughly 7 to 11 cycles, was carried out with a sample-barcoded 5' primer and a J-beta primer mix. One entry per CDR3 protein, called by TCRdb with MiXCR from the 5' RACE reads. The sample has about 1.5 million distinct CDR3 sequences, approximately 43% seen once. Source material: blood. These receptors all come from a woman aged 18-29 years in good health.

The chain has TRBV7-2 and TRBJ1-2; D not resolved. The CDR3 extends over 13 amino acids. The V and J ends lost 1 base and 8 bases respectively, with 11 bases between them. Germline CDR1 and CDR2: SGHTA and FQGNSA. CDR3 in DNA: TGTGCCAGCAGCTTAGTTCGCCAGGAAGGCTACACCTTC. This encodes CASSLVRQEGYTF.

The V call is TRBV24-1, the J call TRBJ1-1; D uncertain. CDR1 and CDR2 (germline): KGHDR, SFDVKD. This CDR3 has 16 amino acids. Trimming stripped 12 bases from V and 0 bases from J, with 22 bases between. The DNA for the CDR3 is TGTGCCCCGACTGACTTTTTCGTGGGCATGAACACTGAAGCTTTCTTT. Its protein is CAPTDFFVGMNTEAFF.

The genes are TRBV25-1 and TRBJ1-2; 9 nucleotides match TRBD1. V trimming: 1 base; J trimming: 2 bases; junction bases outside the gene matches: 2. Per germline, CDR1 MGHDK and CDR2 SYGVNS. CDR3 length equals 15 residues. CDR3 in DNA: TGTGCCAGCAGTGAATCGGACAGGGGCAACTATGGCTACACCTTC. Amino acids: CASSESDRGNYGYTF.

This clonotype came up a few times. V and J are TRBV5-5 and TRBJ2-1; 10 bases are shared with TRBD2. Trimming took 3 bases from V and 3 from J; bases not matched to a gene: 6. CDR3 length equals 16 residues. Germline CDR1 reads SGHKS; CDR2 reads YYEKEE (reference sequence). CDR3 amino acids: CASSSGLAVDYNEQFF. The CDR3 DNA is TGTGCCAGCAGCTCAGGACTAGCGGTTGACTACAATGAGCAGTTCTTC.

To note about this clonotype: Mismatch with germline at one junction end may stem from a read error. This chain links TRBV7-7 with TRBJ2-2; 11 bases line up with TRBD2. Per the germline V gene, CDR1 is SSHAT and CDR2 is FNYEAQ (reference sequence). The CDR3 covers 16 residues. The CDR3 sequence: CASSFGLAGNTGELFF. The DNA of the CDR3 is TGTGCTAGCAGCTTCGGACTAGCGGGGAACACCGGGGAGCTGTTTTTT. The whole variable domain, filled in from reference TRBV7-7 and TRBJ2-2, reads GAGVSQSPRYKVTKRGQDVTLRCDPISSHATLYWYQQALGQGPEFLTYFNYEAQPDKSGLPSDRFSAERPEGSISTLTIQRTEQRDSAMYRCASSFGLAGNTGELFFGEGSRLTVL.

The chain carries TRBV12-3 or TRBV12-4 and TRBJ1-1; D remains ambiguous. With 0 bases removed from V and 8 bases from J, the gap between germline ends came to 10 bases. CDR3 length: 13 amino acids. CDR3 in amino acids: CASSLAGGAEAFF. The CDR3 region has the DNA TGTGCCAGCAGTTTAGCGGGTGGCGCAGAAGCTTTCTTT.

The J gene is TRBJ1-2, the V gene TRBV20-1, with 10 bases lining up with TRBD1. The V gene end was trimmed by 0 bases and the J gene end by 3 bases; junction bases not matched to a gene: 13. The CDR3 covers 18 residues. Germline V gives CDR1 DFQATT, CDR2 SNEGSKA (reference sequence). The CDR3, as DNA: TGCAGTGCTAGAGATTACCAAATTGGACAGGGGGGGGACTATGGCTACACCTTC. This sequence encodes CSARDYQIGQGGDYGYTF.

This clonotype was recorded only once. A read error is likely, as this CDR3 ends without the conserved phenylalanine or tryptophan. The rearrangement joins TRBV9 to TRBJ2-1; D not resolved. The ends were cut back, 4 bases at V and 2 bases at J, with 13 bases in the middle. This CDR3 region has 15 residues. In germline, CDR1 is SGDLS, CDR2 YYNGEE. The CDR3 sequence is CASSPQADTYNEQFI. DNA of the CDR3: TGTGCCAGCAGCCCCCAGGCGGATACCTACAATGAGCAGTTCATC.